Following are 13 T cell receptor beta chains from one sample sequenced in a study of beta chain features in type 1 diabetes. What was sequenced were expressed TCRB transcripts, since all of the isolated RNA had been reverse transcribed. Method: immunoSEQ multiplex PCR; TCRdb's copy keeps in-frame clones and lacks some. The sample lists 250,000 or so clones, 27% occurring once. The sample taken for sequencing was central memory CD4+ T cells from blood. Source of these receptors: a man younger than 40 in good health.

J is TRBJ2-3 and V is TRBV7-9; 9 bases map to TRBD2. J was trimmed by 8 bases and V by 2 bases; bases with no gene match: 17. The CDR3 totals 18 residues. Germline-derived CDR1 and CDR2 are SEHNR and FQNEAQ (reference sequence). The CDR3 protein is CASSLKARVAGAAGTQYF. Here the CDR3 DNA reads TGTGCCAGCAGCTTAAAGGCTAGGGTAGCGGGAGCTGCCGGTACGCAGTATTTT.

The chain joins TRBV7-2 to TRBJ2-5, with D tentatively TRBD2 (6 bases). CDR3 length: 13 residues. Trimming left V 5 bases short and J 4 bases short, with 11 bases between. Germline V lookup: CDR1 SGHTA, CDR2 FQGNSA. This chain's CDR3 is CASSRGTSETQYF. The CDR3 bases are TGTGCCAGCAGCCGCGGGACCTCAGAGACCCAGTACTTC.

This clone turned up a few times. The chain joins TRBV7-8 to TRBJ2-6; D not resolved. V was shortened by 3 bases and J by 0 bases, with 6 bases between the two germline ends. There are 15 residues in the CDR3. Germline V gene lookup returns CDR1 SGHVS and CDR2 FQNEAQ. Written as DNA, the CDR3 is TGTGCCAGCAGCTTGGCGGACTCTGGGGCCAACGTCCTGACTTTC. It translates to CASSLADSGANVLTF. The variable domain in full, completed from reference TRBV7-8 and TRBJ2-6, reads GAGVSQSPRYKVAKRGQDVALRCDPISGHVSLFWYQQALGQGPEFLTYFQNEAQLDKSGLPSDRFFAERPEGSVSTLKIQRTQQEDSAVYLCASSLADSGANVLTFGAGSRLTVL.

This clone was detected a few times. The sample contains more than one DNA sequence encoding this CDR3. This chain links TRBV30 with TRBJ2-1; D is undetermined. V lost 3 bases and J 9 bases, leaving 9 bases between the germline ends. The V gene's germline CDR1 is GTSNPN and CDR2 SVGIG (reference sequence). CDR3 length equals 11 residues. Written as DNA, the CDR3 is TGTGCCTGGAGCGGTCGCGGTGAGCAGTTCTTC. It codes for CAWSGRGEQFF.

This chain joins TRBV7-6 and TRBJ1-1, with D hard to call. This CDR3 has 14 residues. V was cut by 6 bases and J by 1 base, with 12 bases left in between. CDR1 and CDR2 from the germline V gene are SGHVS and FNYEAQ. This CDR3 is CASRTLKKNTEAFF. The CDR3 bases are TGTGCCAGCAGAACTTTAAAAAAGAACACTGAAGCTTTCTTT.

The chain has TRBV30 and TRBJ1-1, with a weak D call TRBD1 (6 bases). V was clipped by 5 bases and J by 0 bases, with 13 bases between them. The CDR3 has 14 residues. Germline CDR1 GTSNPN, CDR2 SVGIG (reference sequence). The CDR3 coding sequence is TGTGCCTGGGGAAGGGGGACCATGAACACTGAAGCTTTCTTT. Its protein product is CAWGRGTMNTEAFF.

The chain is built from TRBV7-2 and TRBJ1-4; perhaps TRBD1 as D (6 bases). The germline V and J ends were trimmed by 5 bases and 6 bases, with 13 bases remaining between them. The CDR3 sequence is 14 residues long. Germline assignment: CDR1 SGHTA and CDR2 FQGNSA. CDR3 loop: CASSQGGTDEKLFF. In DNA, the CDR3 is TGTGCCAGCAGCCAAGGGGGGACGGATGAAAAACTGTTTTTT. The full variable domain, its missing parts supplied by reference TRBV7-2 and TRBJ1-4, is GAGVSQSPSNKVTEKGKDVELRCDPISGHTALYWYRQSLGQGLEFLIYFQGNSAPDKSGLPSDRFSAERTGGSVSTLTIQRTQQEDSAVYLCASSQGGTDEKLFFGSGTQLSVL.

The CDR3 DNA reads TGCGCCAGCAGCTTGGCTCGGCGGGGGGCCACAGATACGCAGTATTTT. It specifies CASSLARRGATDTQYF. This chain uses TRBV5-1 with TRBJ2-3; 8 nucleotides align to TRBD2. This CDR3 region has 16 residues. Germline CDR1 is SGHRS and CDR2 is YFSETQ. The V and J ends lost 0 bases and 2 bases, in that order; junction bases with no gene match: 5.

The chain uses TRBV28 and TRBJ2-1; TRBD2 matches at 8 bases. Looked up from germline, CDR1 is MDHEN and CDR2 is SYDVKM. The junction had 6 bases not matched to a gene; V was cut back by 1 base and J by 7 bases. This CDR3 comprises 15 residues. CDR3 protein: CASSLSGGPGNEQFF. CDR3 in DNA: TGTGCCAGCAGTTTATCGGGAGGGCCCGGGAATGAGCAGTTCTTC.

This chain connects TRBV6-1 to TRBJ2-7; D not resolved. CDR3 length: 15 amino acids. Looked up from germline, CDR1 is MNHNS and CDR2 is SASEGT. With 4 bases removed from V and 0 bases from J, the gap between germline ends came to 13 bases. CDR3 bases: TGTGCCAGCAGTGTCCAGTTGGTTAGCTCCTACGAGCAGTACTTC. This codes for CASSVQLVSSYEQYF.

The chain carries TRBV5-7 and TRBJ1-4, with D maybe TRBD1 (6 bases). TRBV5-7 is known as an ORF, though its function is uncertain. The CDR3 spans 12 residues. The CDR3 protein is CVRYRDNEKLFF. For the CDR3, the DNA is TGTGTCCGTTACAGGGATAATGAAAAACTGTTTTTT.

V usage is TRBV4-2 and J usage is TRBJ2-6, with TRBD2 matching over 13 bases. Unmatched junction bases numbered 7, after V lost 3 bases and J lost 5 bases. Germline values: CDR1 LGHNA, CDR2 YNFKEQ. The CDR3 length is 18 residues. The CDR3 DNA reads TGTGCCAGCAGCCAGGGACTAGCGGGGTTCCTCCGGGCCAACGTCCTGACTTTC. This gives the protein CASSQGLAGFLRANVLTF.

V usage is TRBV5-1 and J usage is TRBJ2-5; D unresolved. The germline gives CDR1 SGHRS, CDR2 YFSETQ. The CDR3 runs to 14 residues. Between the trimmed V and J ends, which lost 4 bases and 2 bases, there was a span of 12 bases. The CDR3 DNA reads as TGCGCCAGCAGCATTGGTCCAGGTCAAGAGACCCAGTACTTC. This sequence encodes CASSIGPGQETQYF.